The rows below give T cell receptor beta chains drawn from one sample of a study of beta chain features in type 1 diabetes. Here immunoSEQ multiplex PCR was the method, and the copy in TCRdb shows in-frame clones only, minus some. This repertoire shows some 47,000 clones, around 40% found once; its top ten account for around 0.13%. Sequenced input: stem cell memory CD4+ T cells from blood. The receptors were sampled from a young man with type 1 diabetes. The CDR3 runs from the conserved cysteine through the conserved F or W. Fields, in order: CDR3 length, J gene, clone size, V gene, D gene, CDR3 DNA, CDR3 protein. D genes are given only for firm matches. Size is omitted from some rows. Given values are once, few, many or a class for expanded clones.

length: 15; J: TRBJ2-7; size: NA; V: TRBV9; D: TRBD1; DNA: TGTGCCAGCAGCGTAGGGGGACAGGGCTCCTACGAGCAGTACTTC; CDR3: CASSVGGQGSYEQYF
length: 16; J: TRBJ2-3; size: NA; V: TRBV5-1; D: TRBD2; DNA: TGCGCCAGCAGTCGGGGGGGACCTTTGAGCACAGATACGCAGTATTTT; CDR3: CASSRGGPLSTDTQYF
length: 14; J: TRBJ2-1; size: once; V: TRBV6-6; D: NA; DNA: TGTGCCAGCAGTCTCGACGGACTCTACAATGAGCAGTTCTTC; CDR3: CASSLDGLYNEQFF
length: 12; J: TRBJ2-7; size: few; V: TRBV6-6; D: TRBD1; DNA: TGTGCCAGCGCCTTGACAGGGTACGAGCAGTACTTC; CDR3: CASALTGYEQYF
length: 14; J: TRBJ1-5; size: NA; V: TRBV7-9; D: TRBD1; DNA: TGTGCCAGCAGCTCGGGACAGGGAGCACAGCCCCAGCATTTT; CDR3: CASSSGQGAQPQHF
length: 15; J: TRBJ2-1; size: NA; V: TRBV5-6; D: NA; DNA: TGTGCCAGCAGCTGGGGCCCTAGCTCCTACAATGAGCAGTTCTTC; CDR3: CASSWGPSSYNEQFF
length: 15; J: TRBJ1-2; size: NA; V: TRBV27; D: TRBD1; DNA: TGTGCCAGCAAGCGGGACAGGAGAACCGTCTATGGCTACACCTTC; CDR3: CASKRDRRTVYGYTF
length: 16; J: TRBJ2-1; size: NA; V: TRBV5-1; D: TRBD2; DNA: TGCGCCAGCAGCAATGCTCTAGCGGGAGGACCCAATGAGCAGTTCTTC; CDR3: CASSNALAGGPNEQFF
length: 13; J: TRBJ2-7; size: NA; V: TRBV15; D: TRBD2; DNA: TGTGCCACCAGCATTACTAGCGGGGACGAGCAGTACTTC; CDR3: CATSITSGDEQYF
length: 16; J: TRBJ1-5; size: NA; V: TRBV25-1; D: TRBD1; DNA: TGTGCCAGCAGTGAAATAGGACAGGTCCCCCACCAGCCCCAGCATTTT; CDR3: CASSEIGQVPHQPQHF
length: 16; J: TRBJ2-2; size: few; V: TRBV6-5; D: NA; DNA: TGTGCCAGCAGTTACTCCCAGGGGTTGAACACCGGGGAGCTGTTTTTT; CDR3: CASSYSQGLNTGELFF
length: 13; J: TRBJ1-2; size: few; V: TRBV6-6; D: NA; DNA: TGTGCCAGCAGAGCTGGACAGAACCTCGGCTACACCTTC; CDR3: CASRAGQNLGYTF
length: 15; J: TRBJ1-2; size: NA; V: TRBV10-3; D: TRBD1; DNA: TGTGCCATCAGGGAAGGGACAGCCCCGAACTATGGCTACACCTTC; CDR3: CAIREGTAPNYGYTF
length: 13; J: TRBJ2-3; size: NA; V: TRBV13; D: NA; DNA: TGTGCCAGCAGCTTAGCCCTGAGGGATACGCAGTATTTT; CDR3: CASSLALRDTQYF
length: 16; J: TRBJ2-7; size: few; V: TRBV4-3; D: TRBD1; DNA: TGCGCCAGCAGCACCCGTAGTTGGGGACAGACCGGCGAGCAGTACTTC; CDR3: CASSTRSWGQTGEQYF
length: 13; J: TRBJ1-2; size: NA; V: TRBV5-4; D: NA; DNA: TGTGCCAGCAGCCAGGCTTCAGGGGATGGCTACACCTTC; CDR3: CASSQASGDGYTF
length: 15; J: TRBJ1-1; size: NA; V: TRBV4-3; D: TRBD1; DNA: TGCGCCAGCAGCCAAGGGGACAGGGGCATCACTGAAGCTTTCTTT; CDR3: CASSQGDRGITEAFF
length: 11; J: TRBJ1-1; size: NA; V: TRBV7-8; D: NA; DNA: TGTGCCAGCAGCTTAGGCAGTGAAGCTTTCTTT; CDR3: CASSLGSEAFF
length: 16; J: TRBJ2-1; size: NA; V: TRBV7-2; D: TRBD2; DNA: TGTGCCAGCAGCCCATTAGCGGGAGGTGCCTACAATGAGCAGTTCTTC; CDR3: CASSPLAGGAYNEQFF
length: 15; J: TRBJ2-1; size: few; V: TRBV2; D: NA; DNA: TGTGCCAGCAGTGAAACCAGGGGCATTTACAATGAGCAGTTCTTC; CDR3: CASSETRGIYNEQFF
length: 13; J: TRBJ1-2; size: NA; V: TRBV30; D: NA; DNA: TGTGCCTGGAGTCTCAGGGCTAACTATGGCTACACCTTC; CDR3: CAWSLRANYGYTF
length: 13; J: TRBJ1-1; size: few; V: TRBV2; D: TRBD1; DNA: TGTGCCACCTCCGGACAGGGGAACACTGAAGCTTTCTTT; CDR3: CATSGQGNTEAFF
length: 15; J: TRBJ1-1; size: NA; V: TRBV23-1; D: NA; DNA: TGCGCCAGCAGTCAATTCCGGCCGTTTGTGAGGCAAGCTTTCTTT; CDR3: CASSQFRPFVRQAFF
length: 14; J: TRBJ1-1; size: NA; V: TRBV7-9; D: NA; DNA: TGTGCCAGCAGCCCACCGGACAATTCGGGTGAAGCTTTCTTT; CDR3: CASSPPDNSGEAFF
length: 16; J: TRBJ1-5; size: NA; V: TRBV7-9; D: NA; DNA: TGTGCCAGCAGCCCTTGGGGCACCGCCGGCAATCAGCCCCAGCATTTT; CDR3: CASSPWGTAGNQPQHF
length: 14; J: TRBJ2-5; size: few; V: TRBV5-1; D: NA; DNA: TGCGCCAGCAGCTTGGGGGGGCGCTTGGAGACCCAGTACTTC; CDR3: CASSLGGRLETQYF
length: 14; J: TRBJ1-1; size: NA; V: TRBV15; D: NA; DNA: TGTGCCACCAGCAGCAGACAGGACAACACTGAAGCTTTCTTT; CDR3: CATSSRQDNTEAFF
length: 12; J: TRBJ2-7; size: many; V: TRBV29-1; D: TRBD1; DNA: TGCAGCGTTGGACAGGGCCCCGGCGAGCAGTACTTC; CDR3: CSVGQGPGEQYF
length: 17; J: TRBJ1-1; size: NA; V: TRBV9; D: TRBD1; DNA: TGTGCCAGCAGCCCTTGGGACAGCGCCCATACAAACACTGAAGCTTTCTTT; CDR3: CASSPWDSAHTNTEAFF
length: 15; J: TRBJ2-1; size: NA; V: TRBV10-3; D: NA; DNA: TGTGCCATCAGTGAAACCGGACTCCCCAGTGGTGAGCAGTTCTTC; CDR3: CAISETGLPSGEQFF
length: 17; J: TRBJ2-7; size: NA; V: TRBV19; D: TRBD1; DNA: TGTGCCAGTAGTATCCAAGGGAGGAGACAGGGGACCTACGAGCAGTACTTC; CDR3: CASSIQGRRQGTYEQYF
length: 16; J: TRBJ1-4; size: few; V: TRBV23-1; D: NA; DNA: TGCGCCAGCAGTCCCCCACGGCAGGGATTAGTTGAAAAACTGTTTTTT; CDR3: CASSPPRQGLVEKLFF
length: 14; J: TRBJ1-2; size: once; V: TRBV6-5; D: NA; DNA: TGTGCCAGCAGTCGGACAAATTCGAACTATGGCTACACCTTC; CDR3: CASSRTNSNYGYTF
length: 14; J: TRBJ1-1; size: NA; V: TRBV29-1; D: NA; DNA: TGCAGCGTCTCTCTTACAGGTCCGGGCACTGAAGCTTTCTTT; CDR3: CSVSLTGPGTEAFF
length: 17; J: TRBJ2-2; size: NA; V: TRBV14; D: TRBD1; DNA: TGTGCCAGCAGCCCATTCACCGGGACAGTTGCCAGCGGGGAGCTGTTTTTT; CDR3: CASSPFTGTVASGELFF
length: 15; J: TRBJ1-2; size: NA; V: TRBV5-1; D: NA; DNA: TGCGCCAGCAGCTTCAGCACAGGGCTTAACTATGGCTACACCTTC; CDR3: CASSFSTGLNYGYTF
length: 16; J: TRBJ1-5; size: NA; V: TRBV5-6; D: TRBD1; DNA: TGTGCCAGCAGCTTGGGTCCATGGGGACAGAACCAGCCCCAGCATTTT; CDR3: CASSLGPWGQNQPQHF
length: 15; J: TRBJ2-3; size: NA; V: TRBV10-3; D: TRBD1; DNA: TGTGCCATCAACCAGGGGGCGCTGGGCACAGATACGCAGTATTTT; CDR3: CAINQGALGTDTQYF
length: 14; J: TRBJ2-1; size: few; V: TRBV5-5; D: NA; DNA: TGTGCCTGGGGGGCTGGGACAGCATACAATGAGCAGTTCTTC; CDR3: CAWGAGTAYNEQFF
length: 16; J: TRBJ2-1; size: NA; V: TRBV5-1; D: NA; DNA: TGCGCCAGCAGACCTGCCCCCCGGAGCGGCCGCAATGAGCAGTTCTTC; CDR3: CASRPAPRSGRNEQFF
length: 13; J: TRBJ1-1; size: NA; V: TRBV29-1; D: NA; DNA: TGCAGCGTTGAAGGGCAGGGCTTCCCTGAAGCTTTCTTT; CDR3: CSVEGQGFPEAFF
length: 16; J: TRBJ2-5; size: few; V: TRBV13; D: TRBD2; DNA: TGTGCCAGCAGTTCGTATAGCGGGAGCGTAGGGGAGACCCAGTACTTC; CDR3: CASSSYSGSVGETQYF
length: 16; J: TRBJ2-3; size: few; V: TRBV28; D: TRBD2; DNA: TGTGCCAGCAGCCTCACTAGCGGGAGAAGGACAGATACGCAGTATTTT; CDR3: CASSLTSGRRTDTQYF
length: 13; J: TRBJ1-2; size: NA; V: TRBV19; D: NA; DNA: TGTGCCAGTAGTAGCGGACAGCTCTATGGCTACACCTTC; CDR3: CASSSGQLYGYTF
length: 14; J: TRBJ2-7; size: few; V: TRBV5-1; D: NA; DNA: TGCGCCAGCAGCTTGGCCCGGACAGATCGCGAGCAGTACTTC; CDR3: CASSLARTDREQYF
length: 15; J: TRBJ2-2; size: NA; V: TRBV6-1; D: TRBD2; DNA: TGTGCCAGCAGTGTCTTCAGCGGGAGCACCGGGGAGCTGTTTTTT; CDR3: CASSVFSGSTGELFF
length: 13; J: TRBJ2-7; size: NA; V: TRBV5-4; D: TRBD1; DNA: TGTGCCAGCAGCGGAGGGACAGGTGGTGAGCAGTACTTC; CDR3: CASSGGTGGEQYF
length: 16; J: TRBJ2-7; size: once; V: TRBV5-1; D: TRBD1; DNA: TGCGCCAGCAGCTTGGCGGTGACAGGGGGCTCCTACGAGCAGTACTTC; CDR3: CASSLAVTGGSYEQYF
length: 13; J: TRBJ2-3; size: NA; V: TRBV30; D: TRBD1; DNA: TGTGCCTGGAACAGGGGATTCACAGATACGCAGTATTTT; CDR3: CAWNRGFTDTQYF
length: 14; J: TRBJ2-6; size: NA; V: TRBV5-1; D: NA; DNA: TGCGCCAGCAGCTTGGGAGTTGGGGCCAACGTCCTGACTTTC; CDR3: CASSLGVGANVLTF
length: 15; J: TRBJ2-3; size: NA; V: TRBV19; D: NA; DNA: TGTGCCAGTAGTATAGGCGGGATCAGCACAGATACGCAGTATTTT; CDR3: CASSIGGISTDTQYF
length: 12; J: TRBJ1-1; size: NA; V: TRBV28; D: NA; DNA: TGTGCCAGCAGTGTTATAGGAGCCGAAGCTTTCTTT; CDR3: CASSVIGAEAFF
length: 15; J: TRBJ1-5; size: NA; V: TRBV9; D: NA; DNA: TGTGCCAGCAGCGTGGATCCAGGGGGCAATCAGCCCCAGCATTTT; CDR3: CASSVDPGGNQPQHF
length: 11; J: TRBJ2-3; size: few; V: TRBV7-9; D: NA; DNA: TGTGCCTGGCGGGGGCCAGATACGCAGTATTTT; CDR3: CAWRGPDTQYF
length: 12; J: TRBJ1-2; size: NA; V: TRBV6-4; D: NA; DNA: TGTGCCAGCAGTGACCCAGGGGTTGGCTACACCTTC; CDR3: CASSDPGVGYTF